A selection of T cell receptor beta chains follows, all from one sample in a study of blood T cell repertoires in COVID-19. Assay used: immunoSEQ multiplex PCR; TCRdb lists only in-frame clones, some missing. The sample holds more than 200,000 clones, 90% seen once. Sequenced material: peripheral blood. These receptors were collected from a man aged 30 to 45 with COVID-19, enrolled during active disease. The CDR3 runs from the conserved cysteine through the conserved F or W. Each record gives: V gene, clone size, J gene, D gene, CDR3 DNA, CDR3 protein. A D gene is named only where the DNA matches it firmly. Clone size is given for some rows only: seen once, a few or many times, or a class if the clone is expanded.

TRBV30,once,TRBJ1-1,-,TGTGCCTGGAGTGCGCACGGGAGGGTGGGGGCCACTGAAGCTTTCTTT,CAWSAHGRVGATEAFF
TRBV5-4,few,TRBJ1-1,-,TGTGCCAGCAGCTTGGGAGGGAGGAACACTGAAGCTTTCTTT,CASSLGGRNTEAFF
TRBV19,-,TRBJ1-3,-,TGTGCCAGTAGTACCAGGACAGCTGGAAACACCATATATTTT,CASSTRTAGNTIYF
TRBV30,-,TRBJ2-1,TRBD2,TGTGCCTGGAGTGGGGTAGCGGGATCCTCCTACAATGAGCAGTTCTTC,CAWSGVAGSSYNEQFF
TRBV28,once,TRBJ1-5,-,TGTGCCAGCAGGACGAACGGGGGTCAGCCCCAGCATTTT,CASRTNGGQPQHF
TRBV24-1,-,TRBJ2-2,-,TGTGCCACCAGTGATCCAGGGGGGACCGGGGAGCTGTTTTTT,CATSDPGGTGELFF
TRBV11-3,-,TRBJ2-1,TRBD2,TGTGCCAGCAGCACCGGGACTAGTAGGATCGATGAGCAGTTCTTC,CASSTGTSRIDEQFF
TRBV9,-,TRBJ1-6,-,TGTGCCAGCAGCGTAGGTTCAGGTAACGGTTCACCCCTCCACTTT,CASSVGSGNGSPLHF
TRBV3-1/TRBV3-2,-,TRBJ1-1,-,TGTGCCAGCAGCCAGGGGACATACACTGAAGCTTTCTTT,CASSQGTYTEAFF
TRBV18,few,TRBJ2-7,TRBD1,TGTGCCAGCTCACCGGGACAGGAAGCCTACGAGCAGTACTTC,CASSPGQEAYEQYF
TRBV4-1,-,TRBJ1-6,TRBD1,TGCGCCAGCAGCCATCTGCCGGGACAGAGAAATTCACCCCTCCACTTT,CASSHLPGQRNSPLHF
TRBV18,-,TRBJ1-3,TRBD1,TGTGCCAGCTCACCAAGGGACAGGTTCTCTGGAAACACCATATATTTT,CASSPRDRFSGNTIYF
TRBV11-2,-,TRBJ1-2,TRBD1,TGTGCCAGCAGCTCGACAGGGGGAATGAGGGGCTACACCTTC,CASSSTGGMRGYTF
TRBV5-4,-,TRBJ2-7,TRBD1,TGTGCCAGCAGTTCAACGGACAGGGGGCTTTCCGAGCAGTACTTC,CASSSTDRGLSEQYF
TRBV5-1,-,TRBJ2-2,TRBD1,TGCGCCAGCAGCCCTCCCGGACAGGGGAGTGCCGGGGAGCTGTTTTTT,CASSPPGQGSAGELFF
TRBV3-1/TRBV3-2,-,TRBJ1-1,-,TGTGCCAGCAGCCAGGGGGCGTGGGGAGTGAACACTGAAGCTTTCTTT,CASSQGAWGVNTEAFF
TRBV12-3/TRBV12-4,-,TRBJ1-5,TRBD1,TGTGCCAGCAGTTGGGACAGGGTTAAAGCCCAGCATTTT,CASSWDRVKAQHF
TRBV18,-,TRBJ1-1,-,TGTGCCAGCTCAGTCAGGGACATGAACACTGAAGCTTTCTTT,CASSVRDMNTEAFF
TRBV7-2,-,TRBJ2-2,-,TGTGCCAGCAGCTCCAGGGGTACGGCGAACACCGGGGAGCTGTTTTTT,CASSSRGTANTGELFF
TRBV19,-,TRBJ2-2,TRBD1,TGTGCCAGTAGTGCGGGACAGGGGTACACCGGGGAGCTGTTTTTT,CASSAGQGYTGELFF
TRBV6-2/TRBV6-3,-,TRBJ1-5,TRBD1,TGTGCCAGCAGTATGACAGGGGGCTACAATCAGCCCCAGCATTTT,CASSMTGGYNQPQHF
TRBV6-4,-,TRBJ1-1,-,TGTGCCAGCAGTCCCGGCGGGGAAGACACTGAAGCTTTCTTT,CASSPGGEDTEAFF
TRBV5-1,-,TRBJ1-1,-,TGCGCCAGCAGCTTGGGGGGAGGAAACACTGAAGCTTTCTTT,CASSLGGGNTEAFF
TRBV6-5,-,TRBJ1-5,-,TGTGCCAGCTCCCCTGGACAGAACAATCAGCCCCAGCATTTT,CASSPGQNNQPQHF
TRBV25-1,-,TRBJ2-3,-,TGTGCCAGCAGTTCTAGCCGCACAGATACGCAGTATTTT,CASSSSRTDTQYF
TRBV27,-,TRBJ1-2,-,TGTGCCAGCAGTCCCTCCAGGGGTGGGAACTATGGCTACACCTTC,CASSPSRGGNYGYTF
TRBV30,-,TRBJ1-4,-,TGTGCCTTACAGGGCATTAATGAAAAACTGTTTTTT,CALQGINEKLFF
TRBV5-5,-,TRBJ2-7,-,TGTGCCAGCAGCCTACAGGGTTCGGGCTACGAGCAGTACTTC,CASSLQGSGYEQYF
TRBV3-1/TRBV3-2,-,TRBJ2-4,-,TGTGCCAGCAGCAGCGGGAGTCGGACAGGGGTAACCATTCAGTACTTC,CASSSGSRTGVTIQYF
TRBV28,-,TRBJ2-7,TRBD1,TGTGCCAGCAGTTTCCACCCGACAGGGGGTAAGAACGAGCAGTACTTC,CASSFHPTGGKNEQYF
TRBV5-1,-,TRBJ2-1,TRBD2,TGCGCCAGCAGCTTGGCCGGCGGCGGGAGGTCTGATGAGCAGTTCTTC,CASSLAGGGRSDEQFF
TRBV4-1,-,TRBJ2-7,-,TGCGCCAGCAGCCAAGGGGGCGGGGCGTACTACGAGCAGTACTTC,CASSQGGGAYYEQYF
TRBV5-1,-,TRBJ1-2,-,TGCGCCAGCAGTCTCGGGGGTGGGAATGGCTACACCTTC,CASSLGGGNGYTF
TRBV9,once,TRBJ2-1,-,TGTGCCAGCAGCACCCTAGGCGGGGCAGCATACAATGAGCAGTTCTTC,CASSTLGGAAYNEQFF
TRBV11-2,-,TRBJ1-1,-,TGTGCCAGCACCCTGGGGGGAGGGGGGAACACTGAAGCTTTCTTT,CASTLGGGGNTEAFF
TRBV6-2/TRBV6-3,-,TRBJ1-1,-,TGTGCCAGCAGCCTCCCCTACCAGGGCGTAAACACTGAAGCTTTCTTT,CASSLPYQGVNTEAFF
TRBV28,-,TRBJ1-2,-,TGTGCCAGCAGTTCGCAGGGGACGAACTATGGCTACACCTTC,CASSSQGTNYGYTF
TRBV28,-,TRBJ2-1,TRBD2,TGTGCCAGCAGTTTCCAGGGACTAGCATCCTACAATGAGCAGTTCTTC,CASSFQGLASYNEQFF
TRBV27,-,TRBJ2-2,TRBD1,TGTGCCAGCAGCTCACCGGGACAGGGGGCCCCCGGGGAGCTGTTTTTT,CASSSPGQGAPGELFF
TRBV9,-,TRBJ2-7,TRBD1,TGTGCCAGCAGCGTGGCGACAGGGCCTGGAGAGCAGTACTTC,CASSVATGPGEQYF
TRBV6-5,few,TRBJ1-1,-,TGTGCCAGCAGCCAGGACAGTTACGGCACTGAAGCTTTCTTT,CASSQDSYGTEAFF
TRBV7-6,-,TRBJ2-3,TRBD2,TGTGCCAGCAGCCCACAATCTAGCGGGAGCACAGATACGCAGTATTTT,CASSPQSSGSTDTQYF
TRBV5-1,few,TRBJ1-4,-,TGCGCCAGCAGCTATGCAGGGGCTGGTACTAATGAAAAACTGTTTTTT,CASSYAGAGTNEKLFF
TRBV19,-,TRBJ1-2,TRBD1,TGTGCCAGTATCCAGACAGGGAGTATCGATGGCTACACCTTC,CASIQTGSIDGYTF
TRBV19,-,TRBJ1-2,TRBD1,TGTGCCAGTAGCCCACAGGGGGCTAGGGGCTACACCTTC,CASSPQGARGYTF
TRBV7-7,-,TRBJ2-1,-,TGTGCCAGCAGCGTACGACAGTACAATGAGCAGTTCTTC,CASSVRQYNEQFF
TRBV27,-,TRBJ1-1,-,TGTGCCAGCAGTTTATTTTCCACAACTGAAGCTTTCTTT,CASSLFSTTEAFF
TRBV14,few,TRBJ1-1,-,TGTGCCAGCAGCTCGACACTGTATTCCTTGAACACTGAAGCTTTCTTT,CASSSTLYSLNTEAFF
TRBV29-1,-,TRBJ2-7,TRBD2,TGCAGCGTGTTAGCGGGCCCCTACGAGCAGTACTTC,CSVLAGPYEQYF
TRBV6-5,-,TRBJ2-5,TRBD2,TGTGCCAGCGCCCGGGGAGGGCAAGAGACCCAGTACTTC,CASARGGQETQYF
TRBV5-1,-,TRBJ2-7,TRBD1,TGCGCCAGCAGCACGGGACAGGGGGTAGGGTACGAGCAGTACTTC,CASSTGQGVGYEQYF
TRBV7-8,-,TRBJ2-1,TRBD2,TGTGCCAGCAGGATAGCGGGGGGGCGCAATGAGCAGTTCTTC,CASRIAGGRNEQFF
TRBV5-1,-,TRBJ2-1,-,TGCGCCAGCAGCCCCACAGCCGGTACCTACAATGAGCAGTTCTTC,CASSPTAGTYNEQFF
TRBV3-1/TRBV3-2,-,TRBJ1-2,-,TGTGCCAGCAGCCAAGTAGTATCCGGTAGTGGCTACACCTTC,CASSQVVSGSGYTF
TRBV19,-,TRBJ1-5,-,TGTGCCAGTAGTTACAGAGATAGCAATCAGCCCCAGCATTTT,CASSYRDSNQPQHF
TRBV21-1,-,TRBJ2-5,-,TGTGCCAGCAGCCTACGCATAGGAGGGGCGGGGTCTCGCCAAGAGACCCAGTACTTC,CASSLRIGGAGSRQETQYF
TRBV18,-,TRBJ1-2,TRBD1,TGTGCCAGCTCACCCGCGGACAGGGCGTACTATGGCTACACCTTC,CASSPADRAYYGYTF
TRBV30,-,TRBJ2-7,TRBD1,TGTGCCTGGAGTGTAGGGACAGGGGGTTTGTACGAGCAGTACTTC,CAWSVGTGGLYEQYF